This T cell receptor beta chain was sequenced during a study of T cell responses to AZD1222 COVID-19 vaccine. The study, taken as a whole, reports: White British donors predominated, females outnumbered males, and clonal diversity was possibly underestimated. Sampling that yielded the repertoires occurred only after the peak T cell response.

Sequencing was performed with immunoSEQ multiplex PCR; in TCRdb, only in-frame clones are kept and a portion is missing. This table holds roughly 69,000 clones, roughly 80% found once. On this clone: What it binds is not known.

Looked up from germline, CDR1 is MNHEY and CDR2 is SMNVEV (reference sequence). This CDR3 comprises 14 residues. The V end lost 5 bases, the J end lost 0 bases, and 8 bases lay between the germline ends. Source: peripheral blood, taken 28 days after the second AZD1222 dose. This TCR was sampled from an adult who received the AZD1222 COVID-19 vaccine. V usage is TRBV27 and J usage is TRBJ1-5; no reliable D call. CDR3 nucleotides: TGTGCCAGCAGTCCCCACAATAGCAATCAGCCCCAGCATTTT. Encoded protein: CASSPHNSNQPQHF.